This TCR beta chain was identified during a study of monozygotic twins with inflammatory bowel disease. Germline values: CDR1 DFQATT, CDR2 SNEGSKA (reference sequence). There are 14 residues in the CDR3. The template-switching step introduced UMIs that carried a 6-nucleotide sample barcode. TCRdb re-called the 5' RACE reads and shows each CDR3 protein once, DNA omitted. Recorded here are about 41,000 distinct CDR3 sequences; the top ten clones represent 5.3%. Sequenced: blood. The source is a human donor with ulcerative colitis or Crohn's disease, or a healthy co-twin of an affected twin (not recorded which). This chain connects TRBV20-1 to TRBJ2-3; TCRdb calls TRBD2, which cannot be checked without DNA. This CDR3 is CSARVAGDTDTQYF.